The clone carrying this T cell receptor (beta chain) was detected ten times or more. The target antigen is unknown. What was amplified from RNA transcripts were TCR beta CDR3 regions. The HTBI primer set served for first-round RT-PCR of the TCR CDR3. TCRdb processed the multiplex PCR reads anew with MiXCR; each CDR3 protein has one entry. The table includes roughly 640,000 distinct CDR3 sequences, approximately 16% detected once. About 10 ml fresh peripheral blood yielded the PBMCs. The sample originates from a study of T cells in Graves' hyperthyroidism and ophthalmopathy. General study findings and limits: Blood shared most expanded thyroid clonotypes above 0.001. Ophthalmopathy, as predicted by the model, came a median 6.5 months after the prediction.

This clonotype was obtained from a woman in her thirties or forties with Graves' ophthalmopathy. The specimen was blood.

The CDR3: CASSLGATGTGLRETQYF. The CDR3 DNA sequence: TGTGCCAGCAGTTTAGGGGCGACCGGGACGGGTCTTCGAGAGACCCAGTACTTC. This chain connects TRBV28 to TRBJ2-5, with D perhaps TRBD1 or TRBD2 (5 bases each). Germline lookup yields CDR1 MDHEN and CDR2 SYDVKM. The CDR3 has 18 residues. V shed 2 bases and J shed 4 bases, with 23 bases lying between them.